The 12 T cell receptor beta chains listed next were all sequenced from one sample in a study of regulatory T cells in long-lasting Graves disease. As for time point: newly diagnosed GD, antithyroid drugs for less than 3 months. Extracted PBMC RNA gave rise to the TCR library. Assembly of TCR beta libraries relied on iRepertoire HTBI primers together with Arm-PCR of CDR3 regions. TCRdb recomputed calls from the multiplex PCR reads with MiXCR, one row per CDR3 protein. The sample shows roughly 400,000 distinct CDR3 sequences, over 12% of them seen only once. This sample also appeared in a second study, on T cells in Graves' hyperthyroidism and ophthalmopathy.

The source was peripheral blood mononuclear cells (PBMCs), collected at new diagnosis, from a patient treated with antithyroid drugs. The origin of the receptors is a woman in her 40s with Graves disease.

This clonotype was detected ten times or more. The V call is TRBV10-3, the J call TRBJ1-2; D unresolved. The CDR3 loop spans 11 amino acids. Germline assignment: CDR1 ENHRY and CDR2 SYGVKD. V was trimmed by 10 bases and J by 4 bases, leaving 10 bases between them. CDR3 coding DNA: TGTGCCAGCCGGGCGGTCTATGGCTACACCTTC. It yields the protein CASRAVYGYTF.

This clonotype appeared a few times. J is TRBJ2-2 and V is TRBV24-1; 12 bases line up with TRBD2. Germline CDR1 KGHDR, CDR2 SFDVKD. With V trimmed by 9 bases and J by 7 bases, 11 bases remained unmatched. The CDR3 consists of 16 residues. The CDR3 is CATGSRTSGTSGELFF. DNA for the CDR3: TGTGCCACCGGGTCCCGGACTAGCGGGACGAGCGGGGAGCTGTTTTTT.

This clonotype was recorded at least ten times. V is TRBV20-1 and J is TRBJ2-1; 8 positions match TRBD2. Per germline, CDR1 DFQATT and CDR2 SNEGSKA (reference sequence). The CDR3 is 16 amino acids. The trim removed 5 bases at V and 5 bases at J, leaving 14 bases unmatched. The CDR3 region has the DNA TGCAGTGCTTTTTCTTACGGGAGGGCTACCGACAATGAGCAGTTCTTC. It encodes CSAFSYGRATDNEQFF.

Ten or more counts support this clonotype. The J gene is TRBJ2-1, the V gene TRBV20-1; 14 positions match TRBD2. The CDR3 covers 14 residues. V lost 6 bases to trimming and J lost 6 bases; unmatched junction nucleotides: 4. Germline V lookup: CDR1 DFQATT, CDR2 SNEGSKA (reference sequence). CDR3 nucleotide sequence: TGCAGTGCCCTGACTAGCGGGAGGGCCAATGAGCAGTTCTTC. It encodes CSALTSGRANEQFF.

This clonotype was detected ten times or more. The J gene is TRBJ2-1, the V gene TRBV5-4; the D is unclear. The end of the DNA is better explained by TRBJ2-5, so the J call may be wrong. The CDR3 extends over 12 amino acids. Germline assignment: CDR1 SGHNT and CDR2 YYREEE (reference sequence). DNA for the CDR3: TGTGCCAGCAGCTGGGTTGGGGAGACCCAGTACTTC. This encodes CASSWVGETQYF.

This clonotype was seen many times. The V call is TRBV20-1, the J call TRBJ2-2; 7 bases align to TRBD2. J lost 0 bases, V lost 3 bases, and 4 bases had no gene match. CDR1 is DFQATT, CDR2 SNEGSKA, per germline (reference sequence). The CDR3 has 15 amino acids. CDR3 region: CSASIAGSNTGELFF. CDR3 nucleotides: TGCAGTGCTAGTATAGCGGGTTCGAACACCGGGGAGCTGTTTTTT.

The J gene is TRBJ2-1, the V gene TRBV15; the D is unclear. V shed 0 bases and J shed 7 bases, with 4 bases lying between them. CDR1 and CDR2 from the germline V gene are LNHNV and YYDKDF (reference sequence). This CDR3 is 12 amino acids long. CDR3 protein: CATSRDWNEQFF. The CDR3 coding sequence is TGTGCCACCAGCAGAGATTGGAATGAGCAGTTCTTC.

This clonotype was seen more than once but under ten times. A much larger clone lies one base from this, so it may be a read error. The CDR3 does not close with the conserved phenylalanine or tryptophan, likely indicating a read error. V is TRBV11-3 and J is TRBJ1-1; the match to TRBD1 covers 7 bases. CDR1 and CDR2 from the germline V gene are SGHNT and YENEEA. V shed 5 bases, J shed 1 base, and the junction held 4 bases outside the gene matches. The CDR3 runs 14 residues. CDR3 amino acids: CASSQAGGNTEAFS. CDR3 bases: TGTGCCAGCAGCCAGGCAGGGGGGAACACTGAAGCTTTCTCT.

The rearrangement links TRBV27 to TRBJ2-1; TRBD1 matches at 9 bases. Trimming removed 5 bases from V and 6 bases from J; junction bases left unmatched: 8. CDR1 is MNHEY and CDR2 is SMNVEV in the germline V gene (reference sequence). The CDR3 spans 15 residues. The CDR3 protein is CASSAPGQGFNEQFF. In DNA form, the CDR3 reads TGTGCCAGCAGTGCACCGGGACAGGGTTTCAATGAGCAGTTCTTC.

This clonotype was counted many times. The chain recombines TRBV5-1 with TRBJ2-2; the match to TRBD2 covers 11 bases. After removal of 4 bases from V and 5 bases from J, the junction contained 7 bases not matched to a gene. This CDR3 region has 16 residues. Germline loops: CDR1 SGHRS, CDR2 YFSETQ. The chain's CDR3 is CASSITSGSRTGELFF. CDR3 DNA: TGCGCCAGCAGCATTACTAGCGGGAGTCGGACCGGGGAGCTGTTTTTT.

The V and J genes are TRBV2 and TRBJ2-1, with a weak D call TRBD2 (5 bases). The ends were cut back, 6 bases at V and 4 bases at J, with 13 bases in the middle. The CDR3 sequence is 14 residues long. CDR1 is SNHLY, CDR2 FYNNEI, per germline. CDR3 protein: CASSPDGVYNEQFF. In DNA, the CDR3 is TGTGCCAGCAGCCCCGACGGGGTTTACAATGAGCAGTTCTTC.

V is TRBV5-1 and J is TRBJ1-2; tentatively, D is TRBD1 (5 bases). The CDR3 loop spans 15 amino acids. The V gene's germline CDR1 is SGHRS and CDR2 YFSETQ. Trimming removed 4 bases at V and 0 bases at J, with 13 bases between. The CDR3 region is CASSTRERANYGYTF. The DNA for the CDR3 is TGCGCCAGCAGCACCAGGGAGCGGGCTAACTATGGCTACACCTTC.